The entry below gives a single TCR beta chain sequence along with its context. This clonotype occurred a few times. The target of this receptor is not known. No base qualities exist here, and no much larger clone lies one base off it. These data originate in a study of human T cells and chemical hapten exposure (dated by TCRdb to the early 2020s). About the study as a whole: For sensitization, 2% DPC in acetone was applied to a 2 cm by 2 cm area of upper inner arm skin. About 30 alopecia patients provided blood for TCR sequencing at one to four time points (pre-sensitization, 2, 6 and 24 weeks). The patient cohort, mostly female, included alopecia areata with under or over 50% scalp involvement, alopecia totalis and alopecia universalis. Patch testing on the upper back used Finn chambers containing 0.01% DPC, with scoring done after 6 days according to International Contact Dermatitis Research Group standards. Weekly therapeutic DPC doses were additionally applied to the scalp of patients throughout the roughly 23-week study period. The study tracked peripheral blood TCR repertoire changes in vivo during primary and secondary sensitization to the hapten diphenylcyclopropenone (DPC) in alopecia patients. The libraries were sequenced as a pool, and the TCR yield per sample differed mostly because of small variations in library volumes within the pool. Blood was sampled from patients pre-sensitization (week 0) and at 2, 6 and about 24 weeks after DPC sensitization. On the study overall, not on this receptor specifically: Patch test score was positively correlated with the number of PT1 expanded TCRs, with significance at thresholds 8, 16 and 32 but not at 4. After repeated subsampling, the strength of the expansion versus patch-test correlation and the threshold at which it became significant changed. Significantly more large CDR3 similarity clusters were formed by expanded TCRs than by pre-sensitization or healthy control sets, consistent with antigen-driven responses. DPC sensitization did not change the number of TCRs with a frequency above 1 in 1000, and there was no evidence of changes in global repertoire structure. Because all patients had alopecia, a presumed autoimmune disease, the immune response of the patients might differ from that of healthy individuals.

The CDR3, cysteine through phenylalanine, is 14 amino acids long. Only the CDR3 DNA stays, 42 bases, in frame from base 1. Trimming at the junction amounts to 5 bases on V and 2 bases on J, and the germline ends lie 7 bases apart. CDR1 and CDR2 are drawn from the germline V gene (reference sequence): LNHDA, SQIVND. What the time point label conveys for this sample: patch test 2, 6 weeks after DPC sensitization. The intended sense of this specimen's treatment or condition label: therapeutic diphenylcyclopropenone sensitization with weekly scalp DPC. At every patch-test visit, the blood draw took place before the patch test was put on. Eligible patients were aged 18 to 70, diagnosed with alopecia, deemed suitable for DPC therapy, and excluded if pregnant. Total RNA was extracted from unfractionated whole blood collected in Tempus Blood RNA tubes. Libraries were constructed by RACE. The reads were generated on a NextSeq 500. Library preparation attached unique molecular identifiers to individual cDNA molecules for quantitative, reproducible TCR counting. For every blood RNA sample, sequencing covered both the TCR alpha and TCR beta chains. The authors' pipeline ran thus. A median of roughly 98,000 TCRs per sample was observed, with a range of 23,224 to 690,600. V, J and CDR3 annotation of the TCR reads was performed with the Decombinator software suite. For the PS versus PT1 abundance plots, all samples were subsampled to the same number of TCRs (28,000). TCRs were defined as expanded if absent before sensitization and observed at least eight times at the 2-week time point. Starting from the raw public reads, TCRdb applied fastp trimming at Q25, assembled clones with MiXCR and retained in-frame beta chains. Rows merge per CDR3 protein into single entries with the most common DNA and genes. The V and J calls follow TCRdb's processing rather than the paper's. A total of 69,000 or so distinct CDR3 sequences appear in this sample, 10% of them only once. The ten largest clones represent around 6.8% of the sample.

The clonotype originates from a woman aged 50 to 60 with alopecia areata. Some clones in this sample may be carry-over from other donors' samples. The chain joins TRBV19 to TRBJ2-6; the D gene is not confidently resolved. The material was whole blood, obtained in connection with sensitization to the hapten diphenylcyclopropenone (DPC). CDR3 sequence: CASSESPGANVLTF. Read as DNA, the sequence is TGTGCCAGTAGTGAGAGCCCTGGGGCCAACGTCCTGACTTTC.